These 19 T cell receptor beta chains came from one sample sequenced in a study of OX40 agonist ivuxolimab in advanced cancers. Clones were sequenced by immunoSEQ multiplex PCR, and TCRdb holds only the in-frame ones, with some missing. The sample consists of 60,000 to 75,000 clones, approximately 84% of them appearing once. Material: CD4+ or CD8+ T cells sorted from blood, obtained in a trial of the OX40 agonist ivuxolimab. All receptors derive from an adult with an advanced solid tumor such as melanoma, head and neck, liver or kidney cancer.

This chain connects TRBV4-1 to TRBJ2-1; tentatively, D is TRBD2 (6 bases). The V gene's germline CDR1 is MGHRA and CDR2 YSYEKL. This CDR3 comprises 14 residues. Trimming shortened V by 3 bases and J by 6 bases, and 12 bases separated the two germline ends. The CDR3 protein is CASSHAGNVNEQFF. In DNA form, the CDR3 reads TGCGCCAGCAGCCACGCGGGGAATGTCAATGAGCAGTTCTTC.

This rearrangement joins TRBV7-9 to TRBJ2-5; the D gene is possibly TRBD2 (5 bases). The CDR3 has 13 residues. Germline values: CDR1 SEHNR, CDR2 FQNEAQ (reference sequence). With 5 bases removed from V and 2 bases from J, the gap between germline ends came to 9 bases. The CDR3 nucleotides are TGTGCCAGCAGCCGGGGTCCTCAAGAGACCCAGTACTTC. This sequence encodes CASSRGPQETQYF.

The chain has TRBV7-6 and TRBJ2-7, with D possibly TRBD2 on 6 matching bases. Trimming left V 1 base short and J 7 bases short, with 17 bases between. CDR1 and CDR2 (germline): SGHVS, FNYEAQ. The CDR3 sequence is 15 residues long. CDR3 nucleotides: TGTGCCAGCAGCTTAGAAGCCGGGAGTGGTGTGGAGCAGTACTTC. It translates to CASSLEAGSGVEQYF.

The chain uses TRBV5-4 and TRBJ2-5; 9 nucleotides align to TRBD2. J gave up 4 bases and V 4 bases, and 2 bases lay outside the gene matches. Germline lookup yields CDR1 SGHNT and CDR2 YYREEE (reference sequence). The CDR3 loop spans 13 amino acids. For the CDR3, the DNA is TGTGCCAGCAGCGTAGCGGGGGCAGAGACCCAGTACTTC. It encodes CASSVAGAETQYF.

The genes are TRBV19 and TRBJ1-2; the match to TRBD1 covers 10 bases. Germline CDR1 reads LNHDA; CDR2 reads SQIVND (reference sequence). This CDR3 is 16 amino acids long. V gave up 5 bases and J gave up 4 bases; unmatched junction bases: 10. The CDR3 region has the DNA TGTGCCAGTAGTCCTTCGGACAGGGGGGCATTCTATGGCTACACCTTC. Translating gives CASSPSDRGAFYGYTF. The full variable domain, rest sourced from reference TRBV19 and TRBJ1-2, is DGGITQSPKYLFRKEGQNVTLSCEQNLNHDAMYWYRQDPGQGLRLIYYSQIVNDFQKGDIAEGYSVSREKKESFPLTVTSAQKNPTAFYLCASSPSDRGAFYGYTFGSGTRLTVV.

The chain is built from TRBV7-9 and TRBJ2-1; no clear D gene. V dropped 1 base and J dropped 4 bases, with 8 bases sitting between them. CDR1 is SEHNR and CDR2 is FQNEAQ in the germline V gene (reference sequence). The CDR3 extends over 14 amino acids. The CDR3 DNA is TGTGCCAGCAGCTTAGTGGCAGTTTACAATGAGCAGTTCTTC. This gives the protein CASSLVAVYNEQFF. The entire variable domain, with the rest obtained from reference TRBV7-9 and TRBJ2-1, is as follows: DTGVSQNPRHKITKRGQNVTFRCDPISEHNRLYWYRQTLGQGPEFLTYFQNEAQLEKSRLLSDRFSAERPKGSFSTLEIQRTEQGDSAMYLCASSLVAVYNEQFFGPGTRLTVL.

This chain links TRBV7-2 with TRBJ2-7, with 8 bases matching TRBD2. V shed 1 base, J shed 7 bases, and the junction held 9 bases outside the gene matches. From germline, CDR1 is SGHTA and CDR2 FQGNSA. The CDR3 has 15 residues. The CDR3 spells CASSLDQAGVGEQYF. In nucleotides, the CDR3 is TGTGCCAGCAGCTTAGACCAAGCGGGGGTGGGTGAGCAGTACTTC.

This sequence joins TRBV7-2 and TRBJ2-5, with D hard to call. The DNA end lines up better with TRBJ2-7; the J call may be wrong. CDR1 is SGHTA, CDR2 FQGNSA, per germline. The CDR3 has 12 residues. CDR3 in amino acids: CASSPRHNEQYF. The CDR3 region has the DNA TGTGCCAGCAGCCCTCGACATAACGAGCAGTACTTC.

V and J are TRBV6-6 and TRBJ2-5; 11 bases agree with TRBD1. The germline V gene has CDR1 MNHNY and CDR2 SVGAGI (reference sequence). This CDR3 spans 16 amino acids. J gave up 4 bases and V 1 base, and 5 bases lay outside the gene matches. The CDR3 spells CASSYLAGTGGETQYF. CDR3 sequence (DNA): TGTGCCAGCAGTTACTTAGCCGGGACAGGGGGAGAGACCCAGTACTTC.

This clone has a handful of counts. The chain joins TRBV19 to TRBJ1-2; a weak D match, TRBD1 (5 bases). The length of the CDR3 is 14 residues. V shed 7 bases and J shed 3 bases, with 15 bases lying between them. Germline loops: CDR1 LNHDA, CDR2 SQIVND (reference sequence). The CDR3 DNA follows: TGTGCCAGTATAAGAGGGAAGGGGTACTATGGCTACACCTTC. Residues: CASIRGKGYYGYTF.

V is TRBV18 and J is TRBJ1-5, with a tentative D call TRBD1 (5 bases). With 3 bases removed from V and 4 bases from J, the gap between germline ends came to 13 bases. The CDR3 totals 15 residues. The germline V gene has CDR1 KGHSH and CDR2 LQKENI. CDR3 protein: CASSPSEGRNQPQHF. DNA for the CDR3: TGTGCCAGCTCACCCTCCGAGGGGAGGAATCAGCCCCAGCATTTT. Combining the CDR3 with reference TRBV18 and TRBJ1-5 gives the whole variable domain NAGVMQNPRHLVRRRGQEARLRCSPMKGHSHVYWYRQLPEEGLKFMVYLQKENIIDESGMPKERFSAEFPKEGPSILRIQQVVRGDSAAYFCASSPSEGRNQPQHFGDGTRLSIL.

The chain carries TRBV20-1 and TRBJ1-2; D uncertain. The CDR3 has 11 residues. Germline V CDR1 and CDR2: DFQATT, SNEGSKA (reference sequence). V lost 3 bases and J lost 7, with 9 bases in between. Here the CDR3 DNA reads TGCAGTGCTAGTTTCGGTTTTGGCTACACCTTC. Protein: CSASFGFGYTF.

The chain combines TRBV5-4 with TRBJ2-7, with 8 bases fitting TRBD1. The CDR3 sequence is 14 residues long. The germline gives CDR1 SGHNT, CDR2 YYREEE (reference sequence). With 4 bases clipped from V and 5 bases from J, the junction kept 8 bases outside the gene matches. In DNA, the CDR3 is TGTGCCAGCAGCCCTAACAGGGGGTTACACGAGCAGTACTTC. Amino acid sequence: CASSPNRGLHEQYF.

This clone was counted a single time. The gene calls are TRBV5-4 and TRBJ2-5, with no clear D. In germline, CDR1 is SGHNT, CDR2 YYREEE (reference sequence). V was shortened by 0 bases and J by 2 bases, with 2 bases between the two germline ends. This CDR3 region has 12 residues. The CDR3 DNA follows: TGTGCCAGCAGCTTGGCGCAAGAGACCCAGTACTTC. Translated, it gives CASSLAQETQYF.

The chain recombines TRBV11-1 with TRBJ2-5, with 7 positions matching TRBD2. Unmatched junction bases numbered 4, after V lost 0 bases and J lost 0 bases. Germline V lookup: CDR1 SGHAT, CDR2 FQDESV (reference sequence). The CDR3 loop spans 16 amino acids. In DNA, the CDR3 is TGTGCCAGCAGCTTAGCGAGGGCGGGGGACCAAGAGACCCAGTACTTC. Translation: CASSLARAGDQETQYF. The full variable domain, rest sourced from reference TRBV11-1 and TRBJ2-5, is EAEVAQSPRYKITEKSQAVAFWCDPISGHATLYWYRQILGQGPELLVQFQDESVVDDSQLPKDRFSAERLKGVDSTLKIQPAELGDSAMYLCASSLARAGDQETQYFGPGTRLLVL.

The J gene is TRBJ2-1, the V gene TRBV7-9, with TRBD1 identical over 8 bases. CDR1 and CDR2 from the germline V gene are SEHNR and FQNEAQ (reference sequence). This CDR3 has 15 residues. V was clipped by 2 bases and J by 5 bases; unmatched bases: 5. As DNA, the CDR3 is TGTGCCAGCAGCTTAACCAGGGGGCAGGACAATGAGCAGTTCTTC. It is translated as CASSLTRGQDNEQFF.

This chain joins TRBV6-5 and TRBJ2-7; TRBD2 agrees at 7 bases. Germline V gives CDR1 MNHEY, CDR2 SVGAGI. The CDR3 loop spans 12 amino acids. V lost 4 bases and J lost 7; bases outside the gene matches: 4. In nucleotides, the CDR3 is TGTGCCAGCAGTTCGAATAGCGGGGAGCAGTACTTC. Residues: CASSSNSGEQYF.

Remarks on this clone: At one of its ends the junction is not consistent with the germline gene, which may arise from a read error. V gene TRBV7-7 combines with J gene TRBJ1-1; tentatively, D is TRBD1 (6 bases). The CDR3 is 13 amino acids. Germline V CDR1 and CDR2: SSHAT, FNYEAQ (reference sequence). Written as DNA, the CDR3 is TGTGCTAGCAGCTTAGCCGAGGGGGATGAAGCTTTCTTT. Protein: CASSLAEGDEAFF.

The chain uses TRBV5-6 and TRBJ2-1; D perhaps matches TRBD2 (5 bases). There are 15 residues in the CDR3. Trimming took off 6 bases at V and 3 bases at J, with 16 bases between the two ends. CDR1 and CDR2 from the germline V gene are SGHDT and YYEEEE. This chain's CDR3 is CASTAYIAGYNEQFF. As DNA, the CDR3 is TGTGCCAGCACCGCCTACATCGCGGGCTACAATGAGCAGTTCTTC.